The source of this T cell receptor (beta chain) is a study of blood T cell repertoires in COVID-19. Background on the study: Collection of acute and convalescent COVID-19 samples took place in the United States, Italy and Spain. The analysed material was cDNA or gDNA that came from T cells, B-cell-depleted T cells, or PBMCs.

This clone has a single count. Per the authors' pipeline: Researchers report that nucleated cell counts were estimated from reference gene primer amplification. Assay: immunoSEQ multiplex PCR; the TCRdb copy retains only in-frame clones and omits some. The V and J calls and clone size were taken over from that table, and D and trimming were inferred from the DNA. This sample carries approximately 77,000 clones, 80% of them seen once, and the ten largest clones take under 5.5%. The sequencing sample was made of peripheral blood. This receptor was taken from a woman aged 70 to 79 with acute or convalescent COVID-19.

For the CDR3, the DNA is TGTGCCAGCAGCTTGGCGGGTCCGGGACTAAGGAGCTCCTACGAGCAGTACTTC. This encodes CASSLAGPGLRSSYEQYF. The chain uses TRBV5-5 and TRBJ2-7, with TRBD2 matching 7 bases. This CDR3 is built from 18 residues. The germline V gene has CDR1 SGHKS and CDR2 YYEKEE (reference sequence). Germline trimming cut 0 bases from V and 0 bases from J; bases unmatched to any gene: 12.